Listed below are T cell receptor beta chains from one sample, sequenced in a study of shared clonotypes between healthy human individuals. Clones were sequenced by immunoSEQ multiplex PCR, and TCRdb holds only the in-frame ones, with some missing. In the table there are millions of clones, over 85% of which are singletons. Sequencing was carried out using naive CD4+ T cells sorted from blood. The receptors originated from a man aged 18 to 30 in good health. Each CDR3 is given with its conserved first and last residue. The D gene is left open where the match is weak. The size entry is marked missing in some rows and otherwise reads once, few, many or a size class.

V	J	D	size	CDR3	DNA
TRBV6-1	TRBJ1-1	-	-	CASSERMDEAFF	TGTGCCAGCAGTGAAAGGATGGATGAAGCTTTCTTT
TRBV5-1	TRBJ2-7	TRBD1	-	CASSSGQGAFYYEQYF	TGCGCCAGCAGCTCCGGACAGGGGGCATTTTACTACGAGCAGTACTTC
TRBV9	TRBJ2-3	-	-	CASSAETDTQYF	TGTGCCAGCAGCGCCGAGACAGATACGCAGTATTTT
TRBV19	TRBJ1-1	-	-	CASSIERGRDTEAFF	TGTGCCAGTAGTATAGAGAGAGGGAGGGATACTGAAGCTTTCTTT
TRBV29-1	TRBJ1-2	-	-	CSFEGTNGYTF	TGCAGTTTTGAGGGGACCAATGGCTACACCTTC
TRBV10-3	TRBJ1-1	-	-	CAISESPGVSTEAFF	TGTGCCATCAGTGAGTCGCCGGGGGTGAGCACTGAAGCTTTCTTT
TRBV10-3	TRBJ1-1	TRBD1	-	CAISEGTGGGNTEAFF	TGTGCCATCAGTGAAGGGACAGGGGGCGGTAACACTGAAGCTTTCTTT
TRBV10-1	TRBJ2-7	TRBD2	-	CASSEGTSGRYEQYF	TGCGCCAGCAGTGAGGGGACTAGCGGGAGGTACGAGCAGTACTTC
TRBV5-1	TRBJ1-1	-	-	CASSLASGGTEAFF	TGCGCCAGCAGCTTGGCATCCGGAGGCACTGAAGCTTTCTTT
TRBV11-3	TRBJ2-7	-	-	CASSLEASIVYEQYF	TGTGCCAGCAGCTTAGAGGCTAGCATCGTCTACGAGCAGTACTTC
TRBV4-3	TRBJ2-7	TRBD1	-	CASSQASGQGYEQYF	TGCGCCAGCAGCCAAGCCTCGGGACAGGGCTACGAGCAGTACTTC
TRBV5-5	TRBJ1-5	-	-	CASSRQDNQPQHF	TGTGCCAGCAGCCGACAGGACAATCAGCCCCAGCATTTT
TRBV10-3	TRBJ2-7	-	-	CAISELPYEQYF	TGTGCCATCAGTGAACTCCCCTACGAGCAGTACTTC
TRBV9	TRBJ2-5	-	-	CASSVPSGVGGETQYF	TGTGCCAGCAGCGTCCCCTCCGGGGTGGGAGGAGAGACCCAGTACTTC
TRBV9	TRBJ2-3	-	-	CASSVLAHTQYF	TGTGCCAGCAGCGTATTAGCGCATACGCAGTATTTT
TRBV6-4	TRBJ1-5	-	-	CASNRMGDGQPQHF	TGTGCCAGCAACCGAATGGGGGACGGGCAGCCCCAGCATTTT
TRBV7-6	TRBJ2-2	-	-	CASSLVTTNTGELFF	TGTGCCAGCAGCTTAGTGACTACGAACACCGGGGAGCTGTTTTTT
TRBV7-2	TRBJ2-2	-	-	CASSLLAGGIGELFF	TGTGCCAGCAGCTTACTGGCAGGTGGGATCGGGGAGCTGTTTTTT
TRBV7-2	TRBJ1-1	-	-	CASSLGGTVNTEAFF	TGTGCCAGCAGCTTAGGGGGGACGGTGAACACTGAAGCTTTCTTT
TRBV18	TRBJ1-5	TRBD1	few	CASSPRDSQLNQPQHF	TGTGCCAGCTCACCACGGGACAGCCAACTCAATCAGCCCCAGCATTTT
TRBV6-4	TRBJ1-2	TRBD1	-	CASSDEDRFFLNYGYTF	TGTGCCAGCAGTGACGAGGACAGGTTCTTTCTTAACTATGGCTACACCTTC
TRBV5-1	TRBJ2-1	-	-	CASSLDRAGLGQFF	TGCGCCAGCAGCTTGGACAGGGCTGGGCTTGGGCAGTTCTTC
TRBV11-2	TRBJ1-2	TRBD1	-	CASSPDREYGYTF	TGTGCCAGCAGCCCAGACAGGGAATATGGCTACACCTTC
TRBV14	TRBJ1-4	-	-	CASSQDGTTNEKLFF	TGTGCCAGCAGCCAAGATGGAACAACTAATGAAAAACTGTTTTTT
TRBV29-1	TRBJ1-1	TRBD1	-	CSVVRGLEAFF	TGCAGCGTTGTTAGGGGGCTTGAAGCTTTCTTT
TRBV28	TRBJ2-7	-	-	CASSRGTFPLF	TGTGCCAGCAGCCGCGGGACTTTCCCACTCTTC